This is a list of T cell receptor beta chains from one sample in a study of PD-L1 blockade in urothelial cancer. Clones were sequenced by immunoSEQ multiplex PCR, and TCRdb holds only the in-frame ones, with some missing. The table lists under 30,000 clones, around 87% of them singletons, with roughly 3% in the top ten. The sequencing here drew on PBMCs, taken around atezolizumab (anti-PD-L1) treatment. The receptors originated from a man in his fifties with urothelial cancer. The CDR3 runs from the conserved cysteine through the conserved F or W. Each record gives: V gene, J gene, CDR3 protein.

TRBV7-3	TRBJ2-5	CASSFSGGPQETQYF
TRBV28	TRBJ2-1	CASSLLTSGRGFSYNEQFF
TRBV7-8	TRBJ1-3	CASSSGGTIYF
TRBV30	TRBJ1-2	CAWSVGGSGYGYTF
TRBV6-5	TRBJ1-3	CASSYRTNTGNTIYF
TRBV11-3	TRBJ2-3	CASSWKTSGSTDTQYF
TRBV11-3	TRBJ2-3	CASSPGTGLTDTQYF
TRBV12-5	TRBJ1-1	CASGLWAGGFMNTEAFF
TRBV9	TRBJ2-7	CASSVGTSGSGSYEQYF
TRBV10-2	TRBJ2-7	CASSWDSRDEQYF
TRBV5-4	TRBJ2-7	CASSFESSSYEQYF
TRBV30	TRBJ2-2	CAWNWIQGVGELFF
TRBV7-6	TRBJ2-3	CASSILAGSSTDTQYF
TRBV21-1	TRBJ2-2	CASSKVLGRGREELFF
TRBV5-5	TRBJ2-7	CASSPSGERLSYEQYF
TRBV19	TRBJ1-1	CASSFWTGGAVGRTEAFF
TRBV2	TRBJ1-5	CASSDGLVVASNQPQHF
TRBV14	TRBJ1-2	CASSPKKTVYGYTF
TRBV9	TRBJ1-3	CASSVAGQGRRTIYF
TRBV5-1	TRBJ1-2	CASSLSTGEFYTF
TRBV5-6	TRBJ2-3	CASSFLAGTDTQYF
TRBV15	TRBJ2-3	CATSFRVTDTQYF
TRBV19	TRBJ2-7	CASTNLGGGHEQYF
TRBV5-5	TRBJ2-7	CASSFSTGGFYEQYF
TRBV13	TRBJ2-5	CASSSLGVETQYF
TRBV10-3	TRBJ2-5	CAITEGGAQETQYF
TRBV15	TRBJ2-7	CATAVAGYEQYF
TRBV5-6	TRBJ1-5	CASSLGQVSNQPQHF
TRBV4-1	TRBJ2-3	CASSQPTSYPTDTQYF
TRBV6-1	TRBJ2-5	CASLRAGVQETQYF
TRBV11-2	TRBJ2-7	CASSLYRSAGDSYEQYF